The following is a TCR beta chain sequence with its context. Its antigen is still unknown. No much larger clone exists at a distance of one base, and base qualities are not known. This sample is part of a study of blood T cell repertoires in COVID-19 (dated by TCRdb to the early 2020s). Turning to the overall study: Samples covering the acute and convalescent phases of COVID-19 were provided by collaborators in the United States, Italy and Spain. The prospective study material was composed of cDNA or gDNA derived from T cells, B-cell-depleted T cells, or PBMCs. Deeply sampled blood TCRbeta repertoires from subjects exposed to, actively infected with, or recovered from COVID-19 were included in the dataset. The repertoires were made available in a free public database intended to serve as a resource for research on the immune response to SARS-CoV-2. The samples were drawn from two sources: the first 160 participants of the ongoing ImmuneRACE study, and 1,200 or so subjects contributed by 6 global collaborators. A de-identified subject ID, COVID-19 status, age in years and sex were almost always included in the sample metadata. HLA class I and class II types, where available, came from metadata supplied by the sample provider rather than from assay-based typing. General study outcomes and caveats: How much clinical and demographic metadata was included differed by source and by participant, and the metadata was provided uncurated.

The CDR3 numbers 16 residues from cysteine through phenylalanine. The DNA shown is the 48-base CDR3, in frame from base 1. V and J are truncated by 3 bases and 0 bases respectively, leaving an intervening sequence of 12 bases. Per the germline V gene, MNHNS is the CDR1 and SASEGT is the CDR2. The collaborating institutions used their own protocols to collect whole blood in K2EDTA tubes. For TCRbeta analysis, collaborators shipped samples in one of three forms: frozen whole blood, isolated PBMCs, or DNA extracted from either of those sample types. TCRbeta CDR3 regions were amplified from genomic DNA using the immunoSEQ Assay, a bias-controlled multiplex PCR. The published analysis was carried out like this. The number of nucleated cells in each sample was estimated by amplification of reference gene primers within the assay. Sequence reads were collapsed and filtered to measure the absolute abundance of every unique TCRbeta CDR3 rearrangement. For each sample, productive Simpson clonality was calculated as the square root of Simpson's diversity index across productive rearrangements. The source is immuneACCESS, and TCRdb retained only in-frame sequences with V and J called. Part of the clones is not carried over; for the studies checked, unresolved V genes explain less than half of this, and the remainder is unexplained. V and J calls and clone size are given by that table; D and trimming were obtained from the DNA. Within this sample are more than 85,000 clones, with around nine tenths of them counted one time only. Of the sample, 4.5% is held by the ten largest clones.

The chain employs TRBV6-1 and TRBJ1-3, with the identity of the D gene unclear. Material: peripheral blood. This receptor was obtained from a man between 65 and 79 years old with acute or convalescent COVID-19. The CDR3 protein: CASSDAARYSGNTIYF. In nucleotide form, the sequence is TGTGCCAGCAGTGACGCAGCTAGATACTCTGGAAACACCATATATTTT.